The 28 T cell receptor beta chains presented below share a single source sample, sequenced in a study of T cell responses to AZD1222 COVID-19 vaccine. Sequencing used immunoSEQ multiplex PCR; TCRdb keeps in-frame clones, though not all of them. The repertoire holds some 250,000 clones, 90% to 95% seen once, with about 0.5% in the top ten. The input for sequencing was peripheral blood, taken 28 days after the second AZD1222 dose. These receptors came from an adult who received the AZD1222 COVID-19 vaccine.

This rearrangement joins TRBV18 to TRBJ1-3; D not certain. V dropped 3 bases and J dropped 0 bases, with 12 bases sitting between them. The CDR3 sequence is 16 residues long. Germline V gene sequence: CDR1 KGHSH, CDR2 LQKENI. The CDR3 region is CASSPVTTLSGNTIYF. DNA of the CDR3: TGTGCCAGCTCACCGGTTACGACTCTCTCTGGAAACACCATATATTTT. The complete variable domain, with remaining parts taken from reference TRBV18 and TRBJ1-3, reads NAGVMQNPRHLVRRRGQEARLRCSPMKGHSHVYWYRQLPEEGLKFMVYLQKENIIDESGMPKERFSAEFPKEGPSILRIQQVVRGDSAAYFCASSPVTTLSGNTIYFGEGSWLTVV.

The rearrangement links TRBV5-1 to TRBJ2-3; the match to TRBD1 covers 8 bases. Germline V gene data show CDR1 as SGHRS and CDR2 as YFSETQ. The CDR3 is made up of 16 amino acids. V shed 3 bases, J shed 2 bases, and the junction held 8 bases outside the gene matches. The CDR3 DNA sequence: TGCGCCAGCAGCTCCCCCCGGGACAGGTCCACAGATACGCAGTATTTT. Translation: CASSSPRDRSTDTQYF.

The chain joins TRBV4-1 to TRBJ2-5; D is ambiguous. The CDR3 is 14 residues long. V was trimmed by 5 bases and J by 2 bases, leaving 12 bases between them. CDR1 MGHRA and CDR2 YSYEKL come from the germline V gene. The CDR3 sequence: CASSYRDGQETQYF. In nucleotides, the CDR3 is TGCGCCAGCAGCTATCGCGACGGTCAAGAGACCCAGTACTTC.

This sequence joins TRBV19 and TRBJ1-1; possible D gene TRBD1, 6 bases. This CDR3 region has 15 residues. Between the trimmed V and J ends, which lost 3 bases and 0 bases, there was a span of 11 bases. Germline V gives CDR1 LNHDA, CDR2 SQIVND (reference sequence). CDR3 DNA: TGTGCCAGTAGTATCGGGACAAACGTGAACACTGAAGCTTTCTTT. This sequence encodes CASSIGTNVNTEAFF.

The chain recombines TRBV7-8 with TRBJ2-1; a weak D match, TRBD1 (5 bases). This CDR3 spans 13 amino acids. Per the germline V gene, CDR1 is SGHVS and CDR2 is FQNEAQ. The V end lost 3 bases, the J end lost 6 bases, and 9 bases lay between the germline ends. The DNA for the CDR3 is TGTGCCAGCAGCTTTTCACAGGCCAATGAGCAGTTCTTC. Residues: CASSFSQANEQFF.

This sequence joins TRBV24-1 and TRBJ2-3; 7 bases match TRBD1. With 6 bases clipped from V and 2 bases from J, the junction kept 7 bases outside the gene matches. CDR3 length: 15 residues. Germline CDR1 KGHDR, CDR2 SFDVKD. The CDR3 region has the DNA TGTGCCACCAGTAGGTCGGGACAGTACACAGATACGCAGTATTTT. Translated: CATSRSGQYTDTQYF.

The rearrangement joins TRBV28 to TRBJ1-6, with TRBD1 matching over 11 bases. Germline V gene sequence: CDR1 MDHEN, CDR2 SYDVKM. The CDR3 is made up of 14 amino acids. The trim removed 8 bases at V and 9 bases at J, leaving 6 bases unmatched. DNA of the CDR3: TGTGCCAGCTCCCCGGACAGGGGGCTTTCACCCCTCCACTTT. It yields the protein CASSPDRGLSPLHF.

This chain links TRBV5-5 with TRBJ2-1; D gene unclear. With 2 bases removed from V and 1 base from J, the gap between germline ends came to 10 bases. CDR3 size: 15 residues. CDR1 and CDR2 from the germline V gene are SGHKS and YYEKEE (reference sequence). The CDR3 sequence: CASSFVSDSYNEQFF. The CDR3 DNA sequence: TGTGCCAGCAGCTTTGTCAGTGATTCCTACAATGAGCAGTTCTTC.

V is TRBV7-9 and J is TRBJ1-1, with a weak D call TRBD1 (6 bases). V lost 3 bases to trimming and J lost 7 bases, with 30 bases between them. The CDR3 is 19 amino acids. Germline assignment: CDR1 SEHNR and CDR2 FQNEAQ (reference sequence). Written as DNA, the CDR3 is TGTGCCAGCAGCTTTCTAAGGGGTAACAGGGTACCCCAGAAGCTTGAAGCTTTCTTT. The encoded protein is CASSFLRGNRVPQKLEAFF.

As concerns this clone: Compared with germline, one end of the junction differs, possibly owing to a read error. In DNA, the CDR3 is TGCGGCGTTATCCGGGACAGGCCCTACGAGCAGTACTTC. It yields the protein CGVIRDRPYEQYF. The chain carries TRBV29-1 and TRBJ2-7; 8 bases are a match to TRBD1. In germline, CDR1 is SQVTM, CDR2 ANQGSEA. The CDR3 sequence is 13 residues long.

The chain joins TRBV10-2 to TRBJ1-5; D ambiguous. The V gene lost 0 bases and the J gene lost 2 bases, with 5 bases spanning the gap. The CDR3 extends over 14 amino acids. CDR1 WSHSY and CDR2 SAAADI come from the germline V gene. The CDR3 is CASSESDGNQPQHF. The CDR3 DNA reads TGCGCCAGCAGTGAGTCTGACGGCAATCAGCCCCAGCATTTT.

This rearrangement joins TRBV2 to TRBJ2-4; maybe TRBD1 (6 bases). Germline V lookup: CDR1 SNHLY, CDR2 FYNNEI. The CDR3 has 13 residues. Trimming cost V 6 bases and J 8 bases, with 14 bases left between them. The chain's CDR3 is CASSLQGLDIQYF. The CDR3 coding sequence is TGTGCCAGCAGCCTCCAGGGGTTAGACATTCAGTACTTC.

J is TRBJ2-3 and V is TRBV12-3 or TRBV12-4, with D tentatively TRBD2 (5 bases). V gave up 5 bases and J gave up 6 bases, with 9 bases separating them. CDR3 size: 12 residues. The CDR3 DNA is TGTGCCAGCAGTAAAGCGGCGGATACGCAGTATTTT. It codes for CASSKAADTQYF.

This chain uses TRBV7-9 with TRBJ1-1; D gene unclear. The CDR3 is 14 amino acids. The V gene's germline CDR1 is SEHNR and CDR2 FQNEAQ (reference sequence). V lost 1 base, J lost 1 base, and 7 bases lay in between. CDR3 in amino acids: CASSLDSGNTEAFF. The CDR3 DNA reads TGTGCCAGCAGCTTAGATTCCGGGAACACTGAAGCTTTCTTT.

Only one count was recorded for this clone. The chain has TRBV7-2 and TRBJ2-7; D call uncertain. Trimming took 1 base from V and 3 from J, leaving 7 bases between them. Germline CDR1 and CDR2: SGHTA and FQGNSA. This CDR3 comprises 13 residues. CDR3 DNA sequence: TGTGCCAGCAGCTTAGGTAACCGCTACGAGCAGTACTTC. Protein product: CASSLGNRYEQYF.

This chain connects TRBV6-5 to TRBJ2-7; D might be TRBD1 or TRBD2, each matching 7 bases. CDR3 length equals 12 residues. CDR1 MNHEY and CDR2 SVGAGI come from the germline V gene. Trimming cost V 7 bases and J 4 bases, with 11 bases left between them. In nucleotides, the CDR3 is TGTGCCAGCATCCAGGGGGGGTACGAGCAGTACTTC. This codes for CASIQGGYEQYF.

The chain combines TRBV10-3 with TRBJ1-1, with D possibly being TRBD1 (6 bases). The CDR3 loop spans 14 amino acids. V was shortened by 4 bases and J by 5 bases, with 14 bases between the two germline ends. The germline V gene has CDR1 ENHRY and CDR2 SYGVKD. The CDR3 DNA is TGTGCCATCAGTGGTCCACAGGGAGGGACTGAAGCTTTCTTT. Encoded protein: CAISGPQGGTEAFF.

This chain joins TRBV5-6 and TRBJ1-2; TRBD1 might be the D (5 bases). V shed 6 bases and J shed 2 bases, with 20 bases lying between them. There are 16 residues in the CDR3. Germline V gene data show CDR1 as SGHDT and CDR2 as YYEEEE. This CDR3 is CASTSPGGGLNYGYTF. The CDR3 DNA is TGTGCCAGCACCTCCCCCGGCGGGGGACTGAACTATGGCTACACCTTC.

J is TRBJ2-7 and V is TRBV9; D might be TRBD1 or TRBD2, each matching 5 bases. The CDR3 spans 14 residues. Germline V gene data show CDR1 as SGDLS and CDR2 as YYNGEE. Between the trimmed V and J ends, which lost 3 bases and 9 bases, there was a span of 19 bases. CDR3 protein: CASSEHPGTGGQYF. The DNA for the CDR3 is TGTGCCAGCAGCGAACATCCAGGGACCGGCGGGCAGTACTTC.

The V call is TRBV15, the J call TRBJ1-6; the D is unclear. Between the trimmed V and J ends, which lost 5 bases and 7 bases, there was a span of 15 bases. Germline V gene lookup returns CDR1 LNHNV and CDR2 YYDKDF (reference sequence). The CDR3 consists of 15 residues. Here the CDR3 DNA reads TGTGCCACCAGCCAAAAAGCGGCGGGAAATTCACCCCTCCACTTT. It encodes CATSQKAAGNSPLHF.

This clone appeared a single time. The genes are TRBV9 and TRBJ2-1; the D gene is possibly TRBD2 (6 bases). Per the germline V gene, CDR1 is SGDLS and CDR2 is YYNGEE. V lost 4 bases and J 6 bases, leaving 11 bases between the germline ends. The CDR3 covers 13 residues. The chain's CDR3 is CASSPGDSNEQFF. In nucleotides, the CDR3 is TGTGCCAGCAGCCCTGGGGACTCCAATGAGCAGTTCTTC.

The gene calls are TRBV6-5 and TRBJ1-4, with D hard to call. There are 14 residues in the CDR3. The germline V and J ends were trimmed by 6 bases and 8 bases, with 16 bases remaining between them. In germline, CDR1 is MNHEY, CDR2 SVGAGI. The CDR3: CASRPAWGSEKLFF. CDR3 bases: TGTGCCAGCAGACCCGCTTGGGGATCGGAAAAACTGTTTTTT.

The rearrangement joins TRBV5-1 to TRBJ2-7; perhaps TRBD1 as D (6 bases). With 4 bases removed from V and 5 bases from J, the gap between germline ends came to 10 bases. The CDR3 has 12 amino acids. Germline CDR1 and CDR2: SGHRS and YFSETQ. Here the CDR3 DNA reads TGCGCCAGCAGCCGTACAGGGCACGAGCAGTACTTC. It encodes CASSRTGHEQYF. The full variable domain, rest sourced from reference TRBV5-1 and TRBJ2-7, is KAGVTQTPRYLIKTRGQQVTLSCSPISGHRSVSWYQQTPGQGLQFLFEYFSETQRNKGNFPGRFSGRQFSNSRSEMNVSTLELGDSALYLCASSRTGHEQYFGPGTRLTVT.

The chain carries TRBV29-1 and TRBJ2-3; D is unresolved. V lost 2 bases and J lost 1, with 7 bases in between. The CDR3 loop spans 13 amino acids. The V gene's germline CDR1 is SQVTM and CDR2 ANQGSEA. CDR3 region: CSVEREGTDTQYF. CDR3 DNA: TGCAGCGTTGAAAGAGAGGGCACAGATACGCAGTATTTT.

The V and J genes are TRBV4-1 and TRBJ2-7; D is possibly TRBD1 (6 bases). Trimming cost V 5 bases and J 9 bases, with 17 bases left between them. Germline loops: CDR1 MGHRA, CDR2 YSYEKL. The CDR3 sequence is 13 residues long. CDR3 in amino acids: CASSFPTGRGQYF. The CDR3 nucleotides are TGCGCCAGCAGCTTCCCGACAGGACGGGGGCAGTACTTC.

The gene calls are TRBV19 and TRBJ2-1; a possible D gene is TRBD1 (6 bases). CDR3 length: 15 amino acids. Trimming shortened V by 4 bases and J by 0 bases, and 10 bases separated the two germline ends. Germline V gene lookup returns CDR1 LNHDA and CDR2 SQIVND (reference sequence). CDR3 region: CASSRDTSSYNEQFF. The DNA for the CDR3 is TGTGCCAGTAGTAGGGACACGAGCTCCTACAATGAGCAGTTCTTC.

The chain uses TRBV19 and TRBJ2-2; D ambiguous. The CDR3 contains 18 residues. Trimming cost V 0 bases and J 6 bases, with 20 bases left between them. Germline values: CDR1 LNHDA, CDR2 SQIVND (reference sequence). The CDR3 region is CASSIEPPSWGRAGELFF. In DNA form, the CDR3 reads TGTGCCAGTAGTATAGAACCTCCAAGTTGGGGAAGGGCCGGGGAGCTGTTTTTT. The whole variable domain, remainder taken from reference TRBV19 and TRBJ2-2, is DGGITQSPKYLFRKEGQNVTLSCEQNLNHDAMYWYRQDPGQGLRLIYYSQIVNDFQKGDIAEGYSVSREKKESFPLTVTSAQKNPTAFYLCASSIEPPSWGRAGELFFGEGSRLTVL.

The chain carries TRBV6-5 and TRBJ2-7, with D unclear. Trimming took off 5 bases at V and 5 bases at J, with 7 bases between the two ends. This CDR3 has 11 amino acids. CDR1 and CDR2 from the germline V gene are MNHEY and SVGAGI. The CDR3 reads CASSQLNEQYF. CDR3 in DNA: TGTGCCAGCAGTCAGTTAAACGAGCAGTACTTC.